This passage covers 3 T cell receptor beta chains from one sample sequenced in a study of T cells in Graves' hyperthyroidism and ophthalmopathy. RNA transcripts served as the template for amplifying TCR beta CDR3 regions. The TCR CDR3 was amplified in a first-round RT-PCR using the HTBI primer set. TCRdb re-called the multiplex PCR reads through MiXCR, storing one row per CDR3 protein. The sample contains more than 500,000 distinct CDR3 sequences, 40% to 50% of which appear only once. The specimen was peripheral blood or thyroid tissue (not recorded which). The receptors stem from an adult woman with Graves' disease, either hyperthyroidism or ophthalmopathy (not recorded which).

The chain links TRBV29-1 to TRBJ2-5, with D maybe TRBD2 (5 bases). Germline loops: CDR1 SQVTM, CDR2 ANQGSEA. Trimming left V 7 bases short and J 5 bases short, with 17 bases between. This CDR3 spans 13 amino acids. CDR3 nucleotides: TGCAGCGCCTTCCTCGGGGATTGGGAGACCCAGTACTTC. It encodes CSAFLGDWETQYF.

The chain links TRBV7-9 to TRBJ1-5, with D perhaps TRBD1 (5 bases). CDR3 length: 15 residues. Trimming took off 8 bases at V and 5 bases at J, with 19 bases between the two ends. CDR1 and CDR2 from the germline V gene are SEHNR and FQNEAQ (reference sequence). This chain's CDR3 is CASGSTRGGDQPQHF. CDR3 sequence (DNA): TGTGCCAGCGGCTCAACTCGGGGGGGGGATCAGCCCCAGCATTTT.

This clonotype was seen ten or more times. The J gene is TRBJ2-7, the V gene TRBV2; TRBD2 aligns across 10 bases. CDR3 length: 14 residues. Germline V gene lookup returns CDR1 SNHLY and CDR2 FYNNEI. The V and J ends lost 10 bases and 0 bases, in that order; junction bases with no gene match: 6. The CDR3 reads CATSPSGSSYEQYF. CDR3 bases: TGTGCCACATCGCCTAGCGGGAGCTCCTACGAGCAGTACTTC.